Listed here are 21 T cell receptor beta chains from one sample, sequenced in a study of blood T cell repertoires in COVID-19. Some clones are missing from TCRdb's copy, which holds only in-frame ones; the method was immunoSEQ multiplex PCR. Of about 150,000 clones detected, 80% to 90% appear once; the ten largest clones hold about 7.8%. Specimen: peripheral blood. The receptors shown here come from a woman in her forties or fifties in a cohort sampled during active or convalescent COVID-19.

This chain joins TRBV29-1 and TRBJ1-5; maybe TRBD1 (5 bases). Per germline, CDR1 SQVTM and CDR2 ANQGSEA. Trimming took 7 bases from V and 3 from J, leaving 13 bases between them. The CDR3 sequence is 13 residues long. CDR3 sequence: CSARRGVNQPQHF. The CDR3 nucleotides are TGCAGCGCCCGGCGGGGCGTCAATCAGCCCCAGCATTTT.

The V and J genes are TRBV11-1 and TRBJ2-7; D is perhaps TRBD2 (5 bases). The V end was cut by 4 bases, the J end by 4 bases, with 8 bases between. The CDR3 length is 12 residues. The germline gives CDR1 SGHAT, CDR2 FQDESV (reference sequence). The CDR3 spells CASSSEGYEQYF. In DNA, the CDR3 is TGTGCCAGCAGCTCCGAGGGATACGAGCAGTACTTC. Filled out from reference TRBV11-1 and TRBJ2-7, the complete variable domain reads EAEVAQSPRYKITEKSQAVAFWCDPISGHATLYWYRQILGQGPELLVQFQDESVVDDSQLPKDRFSAERLKGVDSTLKIQPAELGDSAMYLCASSSEGYEQYFGPGTRLTVT.

The chain employs TRBV3-1 (or the pseudogene TRBV3-2) and TRBJ1-4, with 7 bases that match TRBD1. Germline-derived CDR1 and CDR2 are LGHDT and YNNKEL (reference sequence). With 0 bases clipped from V and 8 bases from J, the junction kept 6 bases outside the gene matches. The CDR3 has 15 residues. CDR3 in amino acids: CASSQEDRAGEKLFF. The CDR3 DNA follows: TGTGCCAGCAGCCAAGAAGACAGGGCAGGGGAAAAACTGTTTTTT.

The chain carries TRBV5-1 and TRBJ1-4; 9 nucleotides agree with TRBD1. The CDR3 extends over 15 amino acids. V trimming: 4 bases; J trimming: 2 bases; junction bases outside the gene matches: 3. In germline, CDR1 is SGHRS, CDR2 YFSETQ. In nucleotides, the CDR3 is TGCGCCAGCAGCGCGGGACAGGGTACTAATGAAAAACTGTTTTTT. It encodes CASSAGQGTNEKLFF.

This clone was observed once. V is TRBV12-3 or TRBV12-4 and J is TRBJ1-2; D is unclear. V was clipped by 6 bases and J by 6 bases, with 14 bases between them. The CDR3 has 13 amino acids. This CDR3 is CASSPRQVDGYTF. Here the CDR3 DNA reads TGTGCCAGCAGCCCCCGCCAGGTGGATGGCTACACCTTC.

The chain couples TRBV24-1 to TRBJ2-1; 13 nucleotides agree with TRBD2. CDR3 size: 18 residues. The germline V gene has CDR1 KGHDR and CDR2 SFDVKD. The J segment lost 3 bases and the V segment lost 3 bases, leaving 7 bases of the junction unmatched. Here the CDR3 DNA reads TGTGCCACCAGTGATGTAATGACTAGCGGGGGGTACTACAATGAGCAGTTCTTC. Amino acid sequence: CATSDVMTSGGYYNEQFF.

The rearrangement uses TRBV19 and TRBJ2-7, with D hard to call. The V gene's germline CDR1 is LNHDA and CDR2 SQIVND (reference sequence). The CDR3 totals 14 residues. V dropped 3 bases and J dropped 1 base, with 10 bases sitting between them. DNA for the CDR3: TGTGCCAGTAGTATTTCGCTAGGTTCCTACGAGCAGTACTTC. Encoded protein: CASSISLGSYEQYF. Based on the CDR3 plus reference TRBV19 and TRBJ2-7, the full variable domain is DGGITQSPKYLFRKEGQNVTLSCEQNLNHDAMYWYRQDPGQGLRLIYYSQIVNDFQKGDIAEGYSVSREKKESFPLTVTSAQKNPTAFYLCASSISLGSYEQYFGPGTRLTVT.

The rearrangement uses TRBV4-1 and TRBJ2-1; TRBD2 aligns across 9 bases. V trimming: 4 bases; J trimming: 8 bases; junction bases outside the gene matches: 6. Germline V gives CDR1 MGHRA, CDR2 YSYEKL. The CDR3 loop spans 14 amino acids. For the CDR3, the DNA is TGCGCCAGCAGCCTTAGCGGGGGCGGGCATGAGCAGTTCTTC. This gives the protein CASSLSGGGHEQFF.

This chain connects TRBV7-3 to TRBJ2-1; 10 bases fit TRBD2. Unmatched junction bases numbered 5, after V lost 3 bases and J lost 9 bases. Per germline, CDR1 SGHTA and CDR2 FQGTGA. The CDR3 sequence is 14 residues long. The CDR3 DNA reads as TGTGCCAGCAGCTTGGCTAGCGGGGGTAGTGAGCAGTTCTTC. Protein sequence: CASSLASGGSEQFF.

V gene TRBV5-1 combines with J gene TRBJ1-4; no firm D call. The CDR3 totals 16 residues. Germline V lookup: CDR1 SGHRS, CDR2 YFSETQ. The ends were cut back, 1 base at V and 5 bases at J, with 15 bases in the middle. The CDR3 coding sequence is TGCGCCAGCAGCTTGAGGTTCAGGCCTCCGAATGAAAAACTGTTTTTT. This encodes CASSLRFRPPNEKLFF.

This rearrangement joins TRBV10-3 to TRBJ1-2; 9 bases are shared with TRBD1. Germline loops: CDR1 ENHRY, CDR2 SYGVKD. CDR3 length: 12 residues. After removal of 10 bases from V and 4 bases from J, the junction contained 4 bases not matched to a gene. The DNA of the CDR3 is TGTGCCACTGGGACAGGGATCTATGGCTACACCTTC. It yields the protein CATGTGIYGYTF.

The V gene is TRBV5-8, the J gene TRBJ1-6, with 7 bases matching TRBD1. J was trimmed by 2 bases and V by 4 bases; bases with no gene match: 3. The CDR3 is 15 residues long. Germline CDR1 reads SGHTS; CDR2 reads YDEGEE. CDR3 nucleotide sequence: TGTGCCAGCAGCGGGACAGTCCCCTATAATTCACCCCTCCACTTT. Amino acid sequence: CASSGTVPYNSPLHF.

The chain employs TRBV29-1 and TRBJ1-2; 8 bases map to TRBD1. This CDR3 spans 17 amino acids. CDR1 and CDR2 (germline): SQVTM, ANQGSEA. J was trimmed by 3 bases and V by 2 bases; bases with no gene match: 14. The CDR3 is CSVEPRGRGRRDYGYTF. Written as DNA, the CDR3 is TGCAGCGTTGAACCTAGGGGCAGGGGGCGGAGAGACTATGGCTACACCTTC.

Here the CDR3 DNA reads TGTGCCATCAGCCCGGCGCTAGCGGGGGAAGATACGCAGTATTTT. Protein sequence: CAISPALAGEDTQYF. J is TRBJ2-3 and V is TRBV10-3; 10 bases are shared with TRBD2. This CDR3 spans 15 amino acids. From germline, CDR1 is ENHRY and CDR2 SYGVKD. V dropped 6 bases and J dropped 5; count of bases not matched to a gene: 8.

The chain combines TRBV10-2 with TRBJ2-1; possible D gene TRBD2, 6 bases. Germline loops: CDR1 WSHSY, CDR2 SAAADI. V dropped 9 bases and J dropped 4 bases, with 7 bases sitting between them. CDR3 size: 11 residues. For the CDR3, the DNA is TGCGCCAGTGGGACTTACAATGAGCAGTTCTTC. Its protein is CASGTYNEQFF.

This clone was seen more than once but under ten times. The chain employs TRBV9 and TRBJ1-2; 7 bases line up with TRBD1. The V gene end was trimmed by 4 bases and the J gene end by 6 bases; junction bases not matched to a gene: 18. The CDR3 covers 17 residues. From germline, CDR1 is SGDLS and CDR2 YYNGEE. The CDR3 region has the DNA TGTGCCAGCAGCCCCCGTGTGGGGGACAGCTTTCGGGATGGCTACACCTTC. Translated, it gives CASSPRVGDSFRDGYTF.

J is TRBJ2-7 and V is TRBV29-1, with 8 bases fitting TRBD2. Germline lookup yields CDR1 SQVTM and CDR2 ANQGSEA. The length of the CDR3 is 15 residues. V shed 4 bases, J shed 2 bases, and the junction held 10 bases outside the gene matches. CDR3 residues: CSVVFSGLAPYEQYF. For the CDR3, the DNA is TGCAGCGTTGTTTTCTCCGGACTAGCCCCCTACGAGCAGTACTTC.

V is TRBV11-1 and J is TRBJ1-3; D may be TRBD1 (6 bases). This CDR3 is 16 amino acids long. Trimming removed 4 bases from V and 0 bases from J, with 13 bases in between. Germline CDR1 and CDR2: SGHAT and FQDESV (reference sequence). The CDR3 region has the DNA TGTGCCAGCAGCTCGCCAGGGGATTACTCTGGAAACACCATATATTTT. Protein product: CASSSPGDYSGNTIYF.

This clone has just one count. The chain combines TRBV5-1 with TRBJ2-3; D might be TRBD2 (6 bases). CDR1 is SGHRS, CDR2 YFSETQ, per germline. V lost 4 bases and J 4 bases, leaving 13 bases between the germline ends. The CDR3 consists of 14 residues. The CDR3: CASSPRDFPDTQYF. CDR3 DNA sequence: TGCGCCAGCAGCCCCCGGGACTTCCCAGATACGCAGTATTTT. Full variable domain (missing parts from reference TRBV5-1 and TRBJ2-3): KAGVTQTPRYLIKTRGQQVTLSCSPISGHRSVSWYQQTPGQGLQFLFEYFSETQRNKGNFPGRFSGRQFSNSRSEMNVSTLELGDSALYLCASSPRDFPDTQYFGPGTRLTVL.

V and J are TRBV19 and TRBJ1-4; 10 bases map to TRBD1. V shed 10 bases and J 8 bases; nucleotides not matched to a gene: 13. CDR1 is LNHDA and CDR2 is SQIVND in the germline V gene (reference sequence). The CDR3 has 15 residues. The DNA of the CDR3 is TGTGCCACCCGTCCCCGGGACAGGGGTTACGAAAAACTGTTTTTT. Its translation is CATRPRDRGYEKLFF.

The rearrangement uses TRBV3-1 (or the pseudogene TRBV3-2) and TRBJ2-7; tentative D call: TRBD2 (5 bases). The CDR3 sequence is 15 residues long. V was trimmed by 0 bases and J by 1 base, leaving 10 bases between them. CDR1 LGHDT and CDR2 YNNKEL come from the germline V gene (reference sequence). Here the CDR3 reads CASSQDGLRSYEQYF. The CDR3 DNA is TGTGCCAGCAGCCAAGATGGACTTCGATCCTACGAGCAGTACTTC.